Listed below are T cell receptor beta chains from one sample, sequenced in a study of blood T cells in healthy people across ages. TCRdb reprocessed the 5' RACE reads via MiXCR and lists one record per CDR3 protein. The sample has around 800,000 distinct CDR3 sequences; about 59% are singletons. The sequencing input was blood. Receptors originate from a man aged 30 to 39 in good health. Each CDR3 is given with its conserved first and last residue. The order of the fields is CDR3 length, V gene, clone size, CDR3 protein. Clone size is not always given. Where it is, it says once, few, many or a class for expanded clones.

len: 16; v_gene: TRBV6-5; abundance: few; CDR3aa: CASSYSSGGSYNEQFF
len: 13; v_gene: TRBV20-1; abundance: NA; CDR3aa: CSASPGRDIRAFF
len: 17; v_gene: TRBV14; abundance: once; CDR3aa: CASSQRRVLAATETQYF
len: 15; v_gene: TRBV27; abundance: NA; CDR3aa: CASSFLGSSNQPQHF
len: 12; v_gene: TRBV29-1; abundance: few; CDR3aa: CSVEIRTDTQYF
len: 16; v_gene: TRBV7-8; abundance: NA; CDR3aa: CASSYLTSGGAYEQFF
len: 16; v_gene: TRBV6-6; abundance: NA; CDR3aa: CASSYPVGGGSGEQYF
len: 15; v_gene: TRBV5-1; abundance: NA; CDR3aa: CASSLATPTNEKLFF
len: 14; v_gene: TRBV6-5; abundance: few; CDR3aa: CASRQAGFSYEQYF
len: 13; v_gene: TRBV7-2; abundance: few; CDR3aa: CASSPDGGLGQFF
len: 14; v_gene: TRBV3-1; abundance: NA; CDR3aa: CASSPGWLNTEAFF
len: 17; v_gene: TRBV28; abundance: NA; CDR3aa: CASSAAGRGAVYNEQYF
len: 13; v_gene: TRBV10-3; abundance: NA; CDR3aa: CAITADTFYGYTF
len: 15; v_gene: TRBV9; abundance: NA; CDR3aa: CASSPRGPLAYEQYF
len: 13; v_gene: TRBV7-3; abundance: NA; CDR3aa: CASSIQGEETQYF
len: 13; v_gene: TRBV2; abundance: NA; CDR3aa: CASNIGTNYGYTF
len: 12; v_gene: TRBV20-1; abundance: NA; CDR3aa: CSAPGGLYGYTF
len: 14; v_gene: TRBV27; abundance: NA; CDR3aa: CASSLRGRGYGYTF
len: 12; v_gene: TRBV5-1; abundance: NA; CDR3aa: CASSLRFHEQYF
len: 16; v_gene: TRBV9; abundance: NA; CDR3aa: CASSPGSGYRIHEQYF
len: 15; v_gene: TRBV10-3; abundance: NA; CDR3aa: CAISEGLAGGYEQYF
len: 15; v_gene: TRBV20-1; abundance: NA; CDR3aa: CSASRASSGANVLTF
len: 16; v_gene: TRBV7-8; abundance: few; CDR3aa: CASSLAPRTGTYEQYF
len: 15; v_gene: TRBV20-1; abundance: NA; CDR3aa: CSAVDRGVYNQPQHF
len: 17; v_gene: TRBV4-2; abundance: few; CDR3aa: CASSQVGRGVSSYEQYF
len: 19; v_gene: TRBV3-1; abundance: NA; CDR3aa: CASSQVMLAEGFYSSPLHF
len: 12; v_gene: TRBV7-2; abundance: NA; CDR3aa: CASSLALGVQYF
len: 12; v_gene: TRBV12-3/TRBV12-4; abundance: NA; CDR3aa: CASNNWGETQYF
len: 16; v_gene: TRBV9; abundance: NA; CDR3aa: CASRSEGPYSYNEQFF
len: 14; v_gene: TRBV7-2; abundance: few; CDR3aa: CASSLGQGSDEQYF
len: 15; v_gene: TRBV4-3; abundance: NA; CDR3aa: CASSQDGVFGETQYF
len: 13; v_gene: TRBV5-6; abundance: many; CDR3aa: CASSRQGAYEQYF
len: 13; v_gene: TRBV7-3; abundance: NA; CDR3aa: CASSFGPSLEQYF
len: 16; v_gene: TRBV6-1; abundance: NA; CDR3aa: CASRWPPATGQDGYTF
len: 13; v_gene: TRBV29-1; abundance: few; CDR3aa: CSVAYWGSYEQYF
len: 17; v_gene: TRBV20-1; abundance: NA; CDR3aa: CSARGGGSGHLAYEQYF
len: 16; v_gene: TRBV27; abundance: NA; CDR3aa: CASSLLALNSNQPQHF
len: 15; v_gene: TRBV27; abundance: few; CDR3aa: CASTLVSGGSYEQFF
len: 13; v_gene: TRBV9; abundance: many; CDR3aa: CASSPWDRELAFF
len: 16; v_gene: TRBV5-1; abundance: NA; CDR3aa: CASSLEGRGDQETQYF
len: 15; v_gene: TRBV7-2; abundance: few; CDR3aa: CASSLSGTSSYEQYF
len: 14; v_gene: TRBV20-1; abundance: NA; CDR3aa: CSARVPASNNEQFF
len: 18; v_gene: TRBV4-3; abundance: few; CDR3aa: CASSQDLASGGSTDTQYF
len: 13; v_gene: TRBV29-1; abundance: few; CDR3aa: CSVDGGWADTQYF
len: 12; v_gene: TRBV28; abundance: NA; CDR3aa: CASSRQSEKLFF
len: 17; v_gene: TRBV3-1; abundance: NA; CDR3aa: CASSQDRARLSQETQYF
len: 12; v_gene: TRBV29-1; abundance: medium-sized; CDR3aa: CSVHGFTDTQYF
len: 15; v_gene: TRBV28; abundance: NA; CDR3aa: CASTLTGGGTDTQYF
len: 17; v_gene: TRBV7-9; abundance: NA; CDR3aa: CASSFDSGTGYSYEQYF
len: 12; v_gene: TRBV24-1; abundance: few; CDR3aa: CAIRHGTYEQYF
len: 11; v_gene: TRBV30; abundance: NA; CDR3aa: CAGSGVGELFF
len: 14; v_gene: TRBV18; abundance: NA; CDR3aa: CASSPDNSNQPQHF
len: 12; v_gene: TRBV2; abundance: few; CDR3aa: CASSDRRDGYTF
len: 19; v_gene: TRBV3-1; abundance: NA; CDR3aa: CASSQVSLPRGGTYNEQFF
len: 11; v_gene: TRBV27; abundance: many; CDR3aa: CASSGGNEQFF
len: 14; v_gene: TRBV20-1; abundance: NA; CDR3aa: CSASPGGLSYEQYF
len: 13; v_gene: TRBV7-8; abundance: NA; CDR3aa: CASSKTGGSPLHF
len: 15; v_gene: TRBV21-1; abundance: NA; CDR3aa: CASSKGAGGNTEAFF
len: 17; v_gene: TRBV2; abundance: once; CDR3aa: CASSERGRGLAGNTIYF
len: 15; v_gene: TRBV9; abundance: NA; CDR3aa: CASSIAGESYNEQFF